These 2 T cell receptor beta chains originate from one sample sequenced in a study of blood T cell repertoires in COVID-19 (dated by TCRdb to about 2020). The library was obtained by the immunoSEQ multiplex PCR assay. TCRdb re-hosts the immuneACCESS table, in-frame sequences only. Its copies lack some clones; in the studies checked, an unresolved V gene accounts for under half of them, and the cause for the rest is not known. Present in this sample are more than 80,000 clones, around 86% of which were seen just once. Of the sample, about 2.1% is held by the ten largest clones. Sequenced sample: peripheral blood. The receptors come from a woman in her seventies with acute or convalescent COVID-19.

The V and J genes are TRBV28 and TRBJ2-7, with a tentative D call TRBD1 (5 bases). Germline-derived CDR1 and CDR2 are MDHEN and SYDVKM. V was shortened by 5 bases and J by 0 bases, with 14 bases between the two germline ends. The CDR3 extends over 15 amino acids. The CDR3 spells CASSQQGVYSYEQYF. The CDR3 bases are TGTGCCAGCAGTCAACAAGGGGTGTACTCCTACGAGCAGTACTTC.

The V gene is TRBV7-2, the J gene TRBJ2-2; perhaps TRBD1 as D (7 bases). V lost 9 bases and J 3 bases, leaving 17 bases between the germline ends. The V gene's germline CDR1 is SGHTA and CDR2 FQGNSA. The CDR3 runs 15 residues. The CDR3 DNA sequence: TGTGCCAGGGGGGGCCGGGACAGCTACACCGGGGAGCTGTTTTTT. Amino acid sequence: CARGGRDSYTGELFF.